Presented here are 2 T cell receptor beta chains from one specimen sequenced in a study of blood T cells in healthy people across ages. Primers used in a second PCR of roughly 6 to 11 cycles were a sample-barcoded 5' primer and a J-beta primer mix. TCRdb re-analysed the 5' RACE reads in MiXCR, keeping a single row per CDR3 protein. The table lists around 1.5 million distinct CDR3 sequences, roughly a third of them singletons, with about 10% in the top ten. Material: blood. Receptors were obtained from a woman in her twenties or thirties in good health.

The table lists this clonotype with many counts. V and J are TRBV7-9 and TRBJ2-7, with TRBD1 identical over 8 bases. Germline V gene lookup returns CDR1 SEHNR and CDR2 FQNEAQ (reference sequence). V trimming: 5 bases; J trimming: 5 bases; junction bases outside the gene matches: 11. CDR3 length: 15 residues. CDR3 sequence: CASSTQTGENDEQYF. For the CDR3, the DNA is TGTGCCAGCAGCACTCAGACAGGGGAAAACGACGAGCAGTACTTC.

Points on this clonotype: Being one base from a much bigger clone, this may be a read error. The chain joins TRBV4-1 to TRBJ1-5, with 8 nucleotides matching TRBD1. With V trimmed by 3 bases and J by 7 bases, 8 bases remained unmatched. The CDR3 runs 15 residues. Germline lookup yields CDR1 MGHRA and CDR2 YSYEKL. Written as DNA, the CDR3 is TGCGCCAGCAGCCAGTGGGAACAGGGGGGACAGCCCCAGCATTTT. This encodes CASSQWEQGGQPQHF.